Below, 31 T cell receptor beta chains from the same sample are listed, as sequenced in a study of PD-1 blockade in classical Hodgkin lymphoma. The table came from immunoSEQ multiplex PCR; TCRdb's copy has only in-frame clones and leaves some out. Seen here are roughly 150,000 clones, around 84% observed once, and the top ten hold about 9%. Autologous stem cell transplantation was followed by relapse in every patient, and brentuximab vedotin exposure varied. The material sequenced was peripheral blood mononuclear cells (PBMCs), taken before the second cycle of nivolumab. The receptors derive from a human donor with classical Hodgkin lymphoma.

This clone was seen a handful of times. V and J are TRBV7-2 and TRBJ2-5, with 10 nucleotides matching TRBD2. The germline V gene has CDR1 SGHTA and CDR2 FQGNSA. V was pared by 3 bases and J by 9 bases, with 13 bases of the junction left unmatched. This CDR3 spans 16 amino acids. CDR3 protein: CASSFIGGSGGAAQYF. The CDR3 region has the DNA TGTGCCAGCAGCTTCATAGGCGGGAGCGGGGGGGCGGCCCAGTACTTC. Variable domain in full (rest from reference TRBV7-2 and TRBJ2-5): GAGVSQSPSNKVTEKGKDVELRCDPISGHTALYWYRQSLGQGLEFLIYFQGNSAPDKSGLPSDRFSAERTGGSVSTLTIQRTQQEDSAVYLCASSFIGGSGGAAQYFGPGTRLLVL.

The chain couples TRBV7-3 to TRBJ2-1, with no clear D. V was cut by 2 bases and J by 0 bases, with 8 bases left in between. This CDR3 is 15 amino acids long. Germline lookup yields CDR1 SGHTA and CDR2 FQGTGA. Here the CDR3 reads CASSLAGPSYNEQFF. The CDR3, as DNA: TGTGCCAGCAGCTTAGCTGGCCCCTCCTACAATGAGCAGTTCTTC.

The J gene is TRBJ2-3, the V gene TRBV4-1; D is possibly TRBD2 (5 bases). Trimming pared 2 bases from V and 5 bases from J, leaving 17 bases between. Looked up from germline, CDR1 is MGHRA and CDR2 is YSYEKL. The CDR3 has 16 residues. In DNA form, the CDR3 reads TGCGCCAGCAGCCAACCCGTGGCGGGTTCAAAAGATACGCAGTATTTT. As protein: CASSQPVAGSKDTQYF.

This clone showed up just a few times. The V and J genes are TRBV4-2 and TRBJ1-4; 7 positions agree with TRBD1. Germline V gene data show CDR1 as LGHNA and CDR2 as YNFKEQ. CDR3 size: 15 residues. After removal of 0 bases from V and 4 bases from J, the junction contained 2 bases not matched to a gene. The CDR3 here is CASSQDPGGNEKLFF. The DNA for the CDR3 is TGTGCCAGCAGCCAAGATCCAGGGGGTAATGAAAAACTGTTTTTT.

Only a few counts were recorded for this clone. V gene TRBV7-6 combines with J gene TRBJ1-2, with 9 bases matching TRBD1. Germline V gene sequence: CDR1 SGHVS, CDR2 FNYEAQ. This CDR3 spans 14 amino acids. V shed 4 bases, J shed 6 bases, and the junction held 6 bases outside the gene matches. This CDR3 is CASSSGQGKDGYTF. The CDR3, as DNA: TGTGCCAGCAGCTCGGGACAGGGAAAGGATGGCTACACCTTC.

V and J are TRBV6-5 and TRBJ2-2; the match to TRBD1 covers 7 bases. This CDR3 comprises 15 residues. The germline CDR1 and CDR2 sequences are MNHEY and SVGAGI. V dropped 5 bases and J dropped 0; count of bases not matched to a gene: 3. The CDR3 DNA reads TGTGCCAGCAGTAGACAGGGAACGAACACCGGGGAGCTGTTTTTT. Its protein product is CASSRQGTNTGELFF.

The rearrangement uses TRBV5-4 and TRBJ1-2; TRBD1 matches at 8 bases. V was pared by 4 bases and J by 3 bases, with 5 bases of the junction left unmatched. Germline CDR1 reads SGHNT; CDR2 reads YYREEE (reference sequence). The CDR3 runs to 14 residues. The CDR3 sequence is CASSRPDRDYGYTF. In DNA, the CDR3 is TGTGCCAGCAGCCGCCCGGACAGGGACTATGGCTACACCTTC.

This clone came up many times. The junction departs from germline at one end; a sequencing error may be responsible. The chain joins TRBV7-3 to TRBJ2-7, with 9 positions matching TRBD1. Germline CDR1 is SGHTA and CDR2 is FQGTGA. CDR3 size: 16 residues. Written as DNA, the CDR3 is TGTGCCAGCAGTTTAACCGGGACAGGGATCTCCTACGAGCAGTACTTC. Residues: CASSLTGTGISYEQYF.

The CDR3 bases are TGTGCCAGCAGCGCCTCACCTGGGACAGGGGATCGCGGCTACACCTTC. The encoded protein is CASSASPGTGDRGYTF. The J gene is TRBJ1-2, the V gene TRBV2, with 10 nucleotides matching TRBD1. From germline, CDR1 is SNHLY and CDR2 FYNNEI. V trimming: 6 bases; J trimming: 8 bases; junction bases outside the gene matches: 15. The CDR3 extends over 16 amino acids.

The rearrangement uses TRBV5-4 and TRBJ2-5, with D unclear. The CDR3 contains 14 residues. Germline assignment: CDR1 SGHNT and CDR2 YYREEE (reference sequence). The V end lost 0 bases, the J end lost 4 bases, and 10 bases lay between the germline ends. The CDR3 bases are TGTGCCAGCAGCTTGGGTAACGGCGGAGAGACCCAGTACTTC. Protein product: CASSLGNGGETQYF.

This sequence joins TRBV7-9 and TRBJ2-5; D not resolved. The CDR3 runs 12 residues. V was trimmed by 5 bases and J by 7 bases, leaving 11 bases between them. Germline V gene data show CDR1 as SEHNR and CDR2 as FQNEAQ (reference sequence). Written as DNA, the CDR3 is TGTGCCAGCAGCCCCTCGTTCCGGACCCAGTACTTC. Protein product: CASSPSFRTQYF.

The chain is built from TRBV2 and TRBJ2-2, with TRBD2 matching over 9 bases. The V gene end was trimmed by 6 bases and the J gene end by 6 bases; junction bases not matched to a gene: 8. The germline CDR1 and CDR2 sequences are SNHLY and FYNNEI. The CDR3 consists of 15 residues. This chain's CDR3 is CASRIAGVGAGELFF. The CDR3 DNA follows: TGTGCCAGCAGAATAGCGGGAGTGGGCGCCGGGGAGCTGTTTTTT. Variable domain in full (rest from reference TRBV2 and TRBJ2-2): EPEVTQTPSHQVTQMGQEVILRCVPISNHLYFYWYRQILGQKVEFLVSFYNNEISEKSEIFDDQFSVERPDGSNFTLKIRSTKLEDSAMYFCASRIAGVGAGELFFGEGSRLTVL.

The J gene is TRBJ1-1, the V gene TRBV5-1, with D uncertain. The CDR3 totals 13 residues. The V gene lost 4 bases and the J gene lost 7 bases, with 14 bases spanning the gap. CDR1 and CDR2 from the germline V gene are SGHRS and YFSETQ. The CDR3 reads CASSRNMLDEAFF. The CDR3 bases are TGCGCCAGCAGCCGTAACATGTTGGATGAAGCTTTCTTT. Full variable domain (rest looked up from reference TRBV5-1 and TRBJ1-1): KAGVTQTPRYLIKTRGQQVTLSCSPISGHRSVSWYQQTPGQGLQFLFEYFSETQRNKGNFPGRFSGRQFSNSRSEMNVSTLELGDSALYLCASSRNMLDEAFFGQGTRLTVV.

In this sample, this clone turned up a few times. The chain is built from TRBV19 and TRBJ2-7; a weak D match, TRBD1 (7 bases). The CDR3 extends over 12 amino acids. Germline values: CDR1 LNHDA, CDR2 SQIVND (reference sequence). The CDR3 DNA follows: TGTGCTCAACCCCACCAGGGGGGAGAAAAGTACTTC. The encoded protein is CAQPHQGGEKYF.

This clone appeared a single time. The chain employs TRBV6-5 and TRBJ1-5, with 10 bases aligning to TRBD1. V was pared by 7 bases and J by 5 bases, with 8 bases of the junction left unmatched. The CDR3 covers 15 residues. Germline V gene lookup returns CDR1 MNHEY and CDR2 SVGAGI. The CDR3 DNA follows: TGTGCCAGCAAAGGGACAGGGGTGGTGGATCAGCCCCAGCATTTT. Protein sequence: CASKGTGVVDQPQHF.

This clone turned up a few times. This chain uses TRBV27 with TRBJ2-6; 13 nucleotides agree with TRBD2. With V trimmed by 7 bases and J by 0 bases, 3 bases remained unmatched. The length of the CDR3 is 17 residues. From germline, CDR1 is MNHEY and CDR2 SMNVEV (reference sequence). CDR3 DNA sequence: TGTGCCAGCACCCGACTAGCGGGGGGCTCTGGGGCCAACGTCCTGACTTTC. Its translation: CASTRLAGGSGANVLTF. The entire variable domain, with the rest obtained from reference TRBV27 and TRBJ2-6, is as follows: EAQVTQNPRYLITVTGKKLTVTCSQNMNHEYMSWYRQDPGLGLRQIYYSMNVEVTDKGDVPEGYKVSRKEKRNFPLILESPSPNQTSLYFCASTRLAGGSGANVLTFGAGSRLTVL.

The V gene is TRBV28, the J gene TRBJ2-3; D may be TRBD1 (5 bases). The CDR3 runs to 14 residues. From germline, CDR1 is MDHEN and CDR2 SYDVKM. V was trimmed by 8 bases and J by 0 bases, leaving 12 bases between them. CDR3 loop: CASFGHFSTDTQYF. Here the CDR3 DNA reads TGTGCCAGCTTTGGACACTTTAGCACAGATACGCAGTATTTT.

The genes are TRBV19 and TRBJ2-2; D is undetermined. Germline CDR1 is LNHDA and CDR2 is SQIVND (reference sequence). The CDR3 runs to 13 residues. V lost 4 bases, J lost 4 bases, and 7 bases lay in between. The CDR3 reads CASSTYATGELFF. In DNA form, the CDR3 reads TGTGCCAGTAGTACCTATGCCACCGGGGAGCTGTTTTTT.

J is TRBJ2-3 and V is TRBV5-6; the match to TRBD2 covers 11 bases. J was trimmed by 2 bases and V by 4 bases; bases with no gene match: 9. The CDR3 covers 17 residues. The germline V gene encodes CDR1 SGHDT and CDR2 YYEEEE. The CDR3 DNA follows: TGTGCCAGCAGCCCGGACCCTAGCGGGGGGCACACAGATACGCAGTATTTT. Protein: CASSPDPSGGHTDTQYF.

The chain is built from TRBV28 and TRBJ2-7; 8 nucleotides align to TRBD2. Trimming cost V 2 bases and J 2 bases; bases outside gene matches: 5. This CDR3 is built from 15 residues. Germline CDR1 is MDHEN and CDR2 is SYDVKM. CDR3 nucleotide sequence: TGTGCCAGCAGTTTAACACCGGGACTAGCCTACGAGCAGTACTTC. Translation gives CASSLTPGLAYEQYF.

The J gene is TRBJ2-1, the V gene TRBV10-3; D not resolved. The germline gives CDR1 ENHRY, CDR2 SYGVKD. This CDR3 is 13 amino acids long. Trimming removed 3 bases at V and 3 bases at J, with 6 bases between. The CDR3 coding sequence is TGTGCCATCAGTGACTTCCACTACAATGAGCAGTTCTTC. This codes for CAISDFHYNEQFF.

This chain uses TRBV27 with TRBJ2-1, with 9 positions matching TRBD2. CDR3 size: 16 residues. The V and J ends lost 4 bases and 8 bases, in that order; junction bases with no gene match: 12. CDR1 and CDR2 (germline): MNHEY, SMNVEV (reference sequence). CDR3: CASSSIIAGAWDEQFF. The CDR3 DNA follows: TGTGCCAGCAGTTCAATCATAGCGGGGGCCTGGGATGAGCAGTTCTTC.

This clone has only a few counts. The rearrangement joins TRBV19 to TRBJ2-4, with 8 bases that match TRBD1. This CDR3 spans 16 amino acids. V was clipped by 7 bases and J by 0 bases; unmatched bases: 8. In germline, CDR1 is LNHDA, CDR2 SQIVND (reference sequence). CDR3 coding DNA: TGTGCCAGTACCGTGGACAGGGACGGAGCCAAAAACATTCAGTACTTC. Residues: CASTVDRDGAKNIQYF.

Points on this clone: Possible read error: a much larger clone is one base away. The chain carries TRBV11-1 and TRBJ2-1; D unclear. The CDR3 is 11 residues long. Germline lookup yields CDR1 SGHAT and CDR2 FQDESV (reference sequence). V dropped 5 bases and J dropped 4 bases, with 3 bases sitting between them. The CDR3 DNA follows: TGTGCCAGCAGCCAGTACAATGAGCAGTTCTTC. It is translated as CASSQYNEQFF.

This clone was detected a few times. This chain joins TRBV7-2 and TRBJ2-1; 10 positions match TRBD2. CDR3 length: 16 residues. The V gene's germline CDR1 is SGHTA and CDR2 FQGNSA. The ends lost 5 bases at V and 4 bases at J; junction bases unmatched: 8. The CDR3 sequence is CASSRRAGGLYNEQFF. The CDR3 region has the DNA TGTGCCAGCAGCAGAAGAGCGGGGGGGCTTTACAATGAGCAGTTCTTC.

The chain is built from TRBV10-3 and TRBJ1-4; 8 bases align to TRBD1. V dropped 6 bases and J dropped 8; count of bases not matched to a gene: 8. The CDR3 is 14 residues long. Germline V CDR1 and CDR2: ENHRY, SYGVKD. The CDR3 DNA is TGTGCCATCAGCACGACAGGGGAGGAGGAAAAACTGTTTTTT. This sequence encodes CAISTTGEEEKLFF.

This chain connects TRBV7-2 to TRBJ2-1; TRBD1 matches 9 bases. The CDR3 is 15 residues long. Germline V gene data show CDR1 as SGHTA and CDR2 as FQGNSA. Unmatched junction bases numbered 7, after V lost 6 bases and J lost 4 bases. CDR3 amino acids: CASSRDRAPYNEQFF. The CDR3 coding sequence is TGTGCCAGCAGTCGGGACAGGGCCCCTTACAATGAGCAGTTCTTC.

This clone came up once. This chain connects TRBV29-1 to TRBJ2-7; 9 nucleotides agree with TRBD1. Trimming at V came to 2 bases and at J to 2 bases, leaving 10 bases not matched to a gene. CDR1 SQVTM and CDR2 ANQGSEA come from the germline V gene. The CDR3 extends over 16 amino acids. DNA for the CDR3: TGCAGCGTTGAAATCTCCGGGACAGGGCTTCCCTACGAGCAGTACTTC. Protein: CSVEISGTGLPYEQYF.

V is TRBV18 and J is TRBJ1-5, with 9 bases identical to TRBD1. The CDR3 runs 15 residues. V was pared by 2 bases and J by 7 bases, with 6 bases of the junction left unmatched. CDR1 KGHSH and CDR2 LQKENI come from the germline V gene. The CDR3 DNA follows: TGTGCCAGCTCACCAGGGGGACAGGGAAGGCAGCCCCAGCATTTT. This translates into CASSPGGQGRQPQHF. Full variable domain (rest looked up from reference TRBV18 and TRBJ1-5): NAGVMQNPRHLVRRRGQEARLRCSPMKGHSHVYWYRQLPEEGLKFMVYLQKENIIDESGMPKERFSAEFPKEGPSILRIQQVVRGDSAAYFCASSPGGQGRQPQHFGDGTRLSIL.

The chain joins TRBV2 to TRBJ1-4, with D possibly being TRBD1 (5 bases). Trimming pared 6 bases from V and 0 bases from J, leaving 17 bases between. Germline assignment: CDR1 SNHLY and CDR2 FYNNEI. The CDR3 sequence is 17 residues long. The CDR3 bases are TGTGCCAGCAGCGCCCTCGACGCCAGGGCAACTAATGAAAAACTGTTTTTT. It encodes CASSALDARATNEKLFF.

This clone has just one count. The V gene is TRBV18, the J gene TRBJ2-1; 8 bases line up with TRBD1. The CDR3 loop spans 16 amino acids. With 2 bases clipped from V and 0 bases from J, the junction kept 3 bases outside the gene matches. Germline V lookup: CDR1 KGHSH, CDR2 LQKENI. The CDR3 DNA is TGTGCCAGCTCACCAAGGACAGGGAGCTCCTACAATGAGCAGTTCTTC. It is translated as CASSPRTGSSYNEQFF.